Listed below are T cell receptor beta chains from one sample, sequenced in a study of blood T cells in healthy people across ages. TCRdb used MiXCR to reprocess the 5' RACE reads, holding one entry per CDR3 protein. The sample lists hundreds of thousands of distinct CDR3 sequences, 36% occurring once. The sequenced material came from blood. The receptors were sampled from a man between 18 and 35 years old in good health. CDR3s include the opening cysteine and the closing phenylalanine or tryptophan. Each record gives: V gene, J gene, clone size, D gene, CDR3 DNA, CDR3 protein. A D gene is named only where the DNA matches it firmly. Only some rows state a clone size, as once, few, many or a class for expanded clones.

V: TRBV12-3/TRBV12-4
J: TRBJ1-6
size: many
D: NA
DNA: TGTGCCAGCAGTTCCGACGACCCTAGAAATTCACCCCTCCACTTT
CDR3: CASSSDDPRNSPLHF

V: TRBV7-2
J: TRBJ2-5
size: many
D: NA
DNA: TGTGCCAGCAGCCCTGTGGTAGGAGAGACCCAGTACTTC
CDR3: CASSPVVGETQYF

V: TRBV4-1
J: TRBJ1-5
size: NA
D: TRBD1
DNA: TGCGCCAGCAGCCAAGGTGTCACGGGACAGGCCTTGGGTCAGCCCCAGCATTTT
CDR3: CASSQGVTGQALGQPQHF

V: TRBV2
J: TRBJ1-5
size: NA
D: NA
DNA: TGTGCCAGCAGTTCATTCAGGGAACTCAGCAATCAGCCCCAGCATTTT
CDR3: CASSSFRELSNQPQHF

V: TRBV9
J: TRBJ2-3
size: few
D: TRBD2
DNA: TGTGCCAGCAGCGTAGCGCGTAGCGGGGGCCCCACAGATACGCAGTATTTT
CDR3: CASSVARSGGPTDTQYF

V: TRBV20-1
J: TRBJ2-3
size: NA
D: TRBD1
DNA: TGCAGTGCTAGCCTCCGGGACAGGGGGCAGGCAGATACGCAGTATTTT
CDR3: CSASLRDRGQADTQYF

V: TRBV29-1
J: TRBJ2-7
size: many
D: NA
DNA: TGCAGCGTTACCCCGCCTGGAACATGGGAGCAGTACTTC
CDR3: CSVTPPGTWEQYF

V: TRBV5-1
J: TRBJ2-7
size: few
D: NA
DNA: TGCGCCAGCAGCCCCCCGACACCTACCTACGAGCAGTACTTC
CDR3: CASSPPTPTYEQYF

V: TRBV10-3
J: TRBJ2-7
size: NA
D: TRBD2
DNA: TGTGCCGTCAAAGCAGCGGGAGCCCAGATCTACGAGCAGTACTTC
CDR3: CAVKAAGAQIYEQYF

V: TRBV12-3/TRBV12-4
J: TRBJ1-5
size: few
D: NA
DNA: TGTGCCAGCAGTTTAGGGGACGGCATCGATCAGCCCCAGCATTTT
CDR3: CASSLGDGIDQPQHF

V: TRBV7-2
J: TRBJ2-3
size: many
D: NA
DNA: TGTGCCAGCAGCGCTACAGGGTTGGAGCCCACAGATACGCAGTATTTT
CDR3: CASSATGLEPTDTQYF

V: TRBV5-1
J: TRBJ2-5
size: NA
D: NA
DNA: TGCGCCAGCAGCTTGTTCATCAGCCAAGAGACCCAGTACTTC
CDR3: CASSLFISQETQYF

V: TRBV20-1
J: TRBJ2-7
size: many
D: NA
DNA: TGCAGTGCCCCCGGAGACACCCTCTACGAGCAGTACTTC
CDR3: CSAPGDTLYEQYF

V: TRBV7-9
J: TRBJ2-3
size: NA
D: NA
DNA: TGTGCCGGCAGCTTAGTACAGTCCACAGATACGCAGTATTTT
CDR3: CAGSLVQSTDTQYF

V: TRBV11-3
J: TRBJ2-3
size: few
D: TRBD2
DNA: TGTGCCAGCAGCTTAGGTGGACTAGCGGTGAGCACAGATACGCAGTATTTT
CDR3: CASSLGGLAVSTDTQYF

V: TRBV4-1
J: TRBJ1-5
size: NA
D: NA
DNA: TGCGCCAGCAGCCAAGCCGGGTTGAGCAATCAGCCCCAGCATTTT
CDR3: CASSQAGLSNQPQHF

V: TRBV7-3
J: TRBJ1-1
size: once
D: TRBD1
DNA: TGTGCCAGCAGCTTGTTGGGGGACAGCAACACTGAAGCTTTCTTT
CDR3: CASSLLGDSNTEAFF

V: TRBV30
J: TRBJ1-1
size: many
D: NA
DNA: TGTGCCTGGAGGGACCATGGGGACACTGAAGCTTTCTTT
CDR3: CAWRDHGDTEAFF

V: TRBV5-5
J: TRBJ1-5
size: NA
D: NA
DNA: TGTGCCAGCAGCTCCTCCCCTCAGGGTGGGCGAAATCAGCCCCAGCATTTT
CDR3: CASSSSPQGGRNQPQHF

V: TRBV6-6
J: TRBJ1-6
size: few
D: NA
DNA: TGTGCCAGCAGTTACTCCGGGACCCCAGGCGGGGCCCTCCACTTT
CDR3: CASSYSGTPGGALHF

V: TRBV7-3
J: TRBJ2-3
size: NA
D: NA
DNA: TGTGCCAGCAGCCAGGGCCGGGGGCGCTTCAAGAGCACAGATACGCAGTATTTT
CDR3: CASSQGRGRFKSTDTQYF

V: TRBV4-1
J: TRBJ2-2
size: few
D: NA
DNA: TGCGCCAGCAGCCATCGTGGGGGCAAGAACACCGGGGAGCTGTTTTTT
CDR3: CASSHRGGKNTGELFF

V: TRBV4-2
J: TRBJ1-1
size: NA
D: TRBD1
DNA: TGTGCCAGCAGCCGGCAGGGGGAGAACACTGAAGCTTTCTTT
CDR3: CASSRQGENTEAFF

V: TRBV20-1
J: TRBJ2-5
size: many
D: TRBD1
DNA: TGCAGTGCCCCCTCGGGGGACAGGGTCCAAGAGACCCAGTACTTC
CDR3: CSAPSGDRVQETQYF

V: TRBV12-3/TRBV12-4
J: TRBJ1-5
size: few
D: NA
DNA: TGTGCCAGCAGCGGCTGGGGGGCCGGTCAGCCCCAGCATTTT
CDR3: CASSGWGAGQPQHF

V: TRBV10-3
J: TRBJ2-6
size: few
D: NA
DNA: TGTGCCATCAGTGAGGTTCCGGTTAGGCAGGGCTCTGGGGCCAACGTCCTGACTTTC
CDR3: CAISEVPVRQGSGANVLTF

V: TRBV25-1
J: TRBJ2-7
size: few
D: TRBD2
DNA: TGTGCCAGCAGTGAAAAGCGGGGGAGCTCCTACGAGCAGTACTTC
CDR3: CASSEKRGSSYEQYF

V: TRBV29-1
J: TRBJ2-5
size: many
D: TRBD1
DNA: TGCAGCGTTGAATACAGGGGACACCAAGAGACCCAGTACTTC
CDR3: CSVEYRGHQETQYF

V: TRBV19
J: TRBJ2-1
size: NA
D: NA
DNA: TGTGCCAGTAGTATAGGCCCCGGGACTTACGATGAGCAGTTCTTC
CDR3: CASSIGPGTYDEQFF

V: TRBV7-9
J: TRBJ2-7
size: NA
D: TRBD1
DNA: TGTGCCAGCAGCTTACAGGGACAGTGGTACGAGCAGTACTTC
CDR3: CASSLQGQWYEQYF

V: TRBV6-1
J: TRBJ1-6
size: NA
D: NA
DNA: TGTGCCAGCAGTGAAGCGGGACTGGACCGACTACCAAGCTCCTATAATTCACCCCTCCACTTT
CDR3: CASSEAGLDRLPSSYNSPLHF

V: TRBV20-1
J: TRBJ2-5
size: few
D: NA
DNA: TGCAGTGCTCCGTCTGGGGATGAGCAGTACTTC
CDR3: CSAPSGDEQYF

V: TRBV20-1
J: TRBJ1-1
size: few
D: NA
DNA: TGCAGTGCTAGAGTTCCCGGGAGTGAAGCTTTCTTT
CDR3: CSARVPGSEAFF

V: TRBV12-3/TRBV12-4
J: TRBJ2-3
size: NA
D: NA
DNA: TGTGCCAGCAGTTCTAGGGGGGTGAAAACAGATACGCAGTATTTT
CDR3: CASSSRGVKTDTQYF

V: TRBV10-3
J: TRBJ2-2
size: NA
D: NA
DNA: TGTGCCATCGCAGGGGACACCGGGGAGCTGTTTTTT
CDR3: CAIAGDTGELFF

V: TRBV7-2
J: TRBJ2-3
size: NA
D: NA
DNA: TGTGCCAGCAGCGCCTTGGGGGGAAGGGGACCCACAGATACGCAGTATTTT
CDR3: CASSALGGRGPTDTQYF

V: TRBV4-3
J: TRBJ2-1
size: many
D: NA
DNA: TGCGCCAGCAGCCAAACCGGGACCTACAATGAGCAGTTCTTC
CDR3: CASSQTGTYNEQFF

V: TRBV6-8
J: TRBJ1-2
size: few
D: TRBD1
DNA: TGTGCCAGCAGCCGGGACAGGCTGGGGTCATACTATGGCTACACCTTC
CDR3: CASSRDRLGSYYGYTF

V: TRBV6-2/TRBV6-3
J: TRBJ2-3
size: NA
D: TRBD2
DNA: TGTGCCAGCAGTCCCCTGACTAGCGGGGAGCCCATCGTTCAGTATTTT
CDR3: CASSPLTSGEPIVQYF

V: TRBV7-2
J: TRBJ2-1
size: NA
D: TRBD2
DNA: TGTGCCAGCAGGCGACTAGCGGGGGAGCTCTACGAGCAGTTCTTC
CDR3: CASRRLAGELYEQFF

V: TRBV4-1
J: TRBJ1-5
size: NA
D: NA
DNA: TGCGCCAGCAGCCAAGATCAAGATCAGCCCCAGCATTTT
CDR3: CASSQDQDQPQHF

V: TRBV7-2
J: TRBJ2-5
size: NA
D: NA
DNA: TGTGCCAGCAGCTTAGCCGGAGGTTTCCAAGAGACCCAGTACTTC
CDR3: CASSLAGGFQETQYF

V: TRBV12-3/TRBV12-4
J: TRBJ2-7
size: few
D: TRBD2
DNA: TGTGCCAGCAGTTTAATAGCGGGAGCCAAAAATGAGTACTTC
CDR3: CASSLIAGAKNEYF

V: TRBV11-2
J: TRBJ2-3
size: few
D: NA
DNA: TGTGCCAGCAGCTTAGAACTCATCACAGATACGCAGTATTTT
CDR3: CASSLELITDTQYF

V: TRBV6-5
J: TRBJ1-2
size: NA
D: NA
DNA: TGTGCCAGCAGCCCCTTAGGAAGGGTCGACTATGGCTACACCTTC
CDR3: CASSPLGRVDYGYTF

V: TRBV20-1
J: TRBJ1-1
size: many
D: NA
DNA: TGCAGTGCTAGACCTAGACAGGCCCCCACTGAAGCTTTCTTT
CDR3: CSARPRQAPTEAFF

V: TRBV7-2
J: TRBJ2-7
size: NA
D: NA
DNA: TGTACCAGCAGCCTCAACCTCTACGAGCAGTACTTC
CDR3: CTSSLNLYEQYF